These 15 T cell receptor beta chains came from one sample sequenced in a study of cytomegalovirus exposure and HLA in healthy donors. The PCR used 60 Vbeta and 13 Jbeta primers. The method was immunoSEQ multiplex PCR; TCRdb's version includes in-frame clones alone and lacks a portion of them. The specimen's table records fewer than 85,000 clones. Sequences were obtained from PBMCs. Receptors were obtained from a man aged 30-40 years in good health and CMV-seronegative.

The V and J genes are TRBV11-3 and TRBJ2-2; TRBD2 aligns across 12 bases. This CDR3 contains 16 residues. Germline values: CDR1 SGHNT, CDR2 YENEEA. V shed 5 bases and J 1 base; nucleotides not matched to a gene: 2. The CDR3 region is CASSRTSGVNTGELFF. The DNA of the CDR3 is TGTGCCAGCAGCCGGACTAGCGGGGTGAACACCGGGGAGCTGTTTTTT.

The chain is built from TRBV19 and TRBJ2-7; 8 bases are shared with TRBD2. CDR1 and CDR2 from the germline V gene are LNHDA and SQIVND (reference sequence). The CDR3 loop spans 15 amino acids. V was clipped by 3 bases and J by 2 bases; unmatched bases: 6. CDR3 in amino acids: CASSIRVGGAYEQYF. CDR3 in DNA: TGTGCCAGTAGTATCCGAGTCGGGGGGGCCTACGAGCAGTACTTC. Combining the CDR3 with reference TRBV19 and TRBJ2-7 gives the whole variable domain DGGITQSPKYLFRKEGQNVTLSCEQNLNHDAMYWYRQDPGQGLRLIYYSQIVNDFQKGDIAEGYSVSREKKESFPLTVTSAQKNPTAFYLCASSIRVGGAYEQYFGPGTRLTVT.

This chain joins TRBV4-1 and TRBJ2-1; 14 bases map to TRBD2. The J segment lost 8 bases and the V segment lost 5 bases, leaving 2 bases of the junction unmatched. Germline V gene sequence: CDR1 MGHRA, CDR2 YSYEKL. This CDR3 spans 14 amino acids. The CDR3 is CASSLGLAGDEQFF. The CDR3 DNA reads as TGCGCCAGCAGCTTGGGACTAGCGGGAGATGAGCAGTTCTTC.

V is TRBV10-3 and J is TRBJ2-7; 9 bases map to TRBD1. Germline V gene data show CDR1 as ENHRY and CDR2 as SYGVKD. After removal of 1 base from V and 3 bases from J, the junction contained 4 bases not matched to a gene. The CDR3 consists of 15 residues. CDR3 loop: CAISEWDRAGYEQYF. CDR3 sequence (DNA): TGTGCCATCAGTGAGTGGGACAGGGCGGGCTACGAGCAGTACTTC.

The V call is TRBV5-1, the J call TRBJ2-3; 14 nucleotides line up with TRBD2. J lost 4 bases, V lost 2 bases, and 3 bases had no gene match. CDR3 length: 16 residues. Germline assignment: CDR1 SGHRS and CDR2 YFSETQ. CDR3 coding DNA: TGCGCCAGCAGCTTAGAGACTAGCGGGGGGGCAGATACGCAGTATTTT. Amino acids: CASSLETSGGADTQYF. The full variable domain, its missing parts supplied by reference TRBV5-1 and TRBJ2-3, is KAGVTQTPRYLIKTRGQQVTLSCSPISGHRSVSWYQQTPGQGLQFLFEYFSETQRNKGNFPGRFSGRQFSNSRSEMNVSTLELGDSALYLCASSLETSGGADTQYFGPGTRLTVL.

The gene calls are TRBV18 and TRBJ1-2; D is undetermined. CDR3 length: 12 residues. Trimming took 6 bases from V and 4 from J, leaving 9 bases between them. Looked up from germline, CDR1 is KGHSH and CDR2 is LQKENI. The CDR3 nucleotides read TGTGCCAGCTCCGCTCCGGGCTATGGCTACACCTTC. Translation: CASSAPGYGYTF.

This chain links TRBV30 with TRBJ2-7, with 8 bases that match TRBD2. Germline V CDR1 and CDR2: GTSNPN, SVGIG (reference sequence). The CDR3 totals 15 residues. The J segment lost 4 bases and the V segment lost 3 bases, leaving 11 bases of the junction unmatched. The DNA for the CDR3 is TGTGCCTGGAGGAAACTAGCGGATTTACTTTACGAGCAGTACTTC. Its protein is CAWRKLADLLYEQYF.

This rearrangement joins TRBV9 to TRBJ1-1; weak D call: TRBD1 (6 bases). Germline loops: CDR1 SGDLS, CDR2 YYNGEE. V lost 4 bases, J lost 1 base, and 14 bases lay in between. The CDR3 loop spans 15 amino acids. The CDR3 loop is CASSPRGGPNTEAFF. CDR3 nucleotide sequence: TGTGCCAGCAGCCCCCGGGGGGGGCCGAACACTGAAGCTTTCTTT.

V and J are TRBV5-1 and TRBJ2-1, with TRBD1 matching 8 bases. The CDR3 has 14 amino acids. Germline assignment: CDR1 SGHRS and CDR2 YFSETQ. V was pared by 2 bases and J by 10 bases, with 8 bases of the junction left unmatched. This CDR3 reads CASSFPTGVEEQFF. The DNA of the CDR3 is TGCGCCAGCAGCTTTCCGACAGGGGTCGAGGAGCAGTTCTTC.

The CDR3: CASSLEMRNTEAFF. CDR3 bases: TGTGCCAGCAGCTTAGAGATGAGGAACACTGAAGCTTTCTTT. The chain employs TRBV7-2 and TRBJ1-1; D unclear. The CDR3 extends over 14 amino acids. Deletions cut 1 base from V and 1 base from J, with 7 bases between. Germline V gives CDR1 SGHTA, CDR2 FQGNSA.

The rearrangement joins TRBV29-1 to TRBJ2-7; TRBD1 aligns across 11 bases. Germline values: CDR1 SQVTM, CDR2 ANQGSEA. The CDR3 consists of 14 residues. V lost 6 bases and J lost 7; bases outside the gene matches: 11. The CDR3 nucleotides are TGCAGCGTCATTCCCGGACAGGGGGCAGGGGAGCAGTACTTC. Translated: CSVIPGQGAGEQYF.

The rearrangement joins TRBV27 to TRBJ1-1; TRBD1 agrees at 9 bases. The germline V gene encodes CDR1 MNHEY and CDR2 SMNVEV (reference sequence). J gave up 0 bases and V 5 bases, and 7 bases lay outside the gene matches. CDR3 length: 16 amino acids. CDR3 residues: CASSTGQGPLNTEAFF. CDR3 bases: TGTGCCAGCAGTACCGGACAGGGGCCCCTGAACACTGAAGCTTTCTTT.

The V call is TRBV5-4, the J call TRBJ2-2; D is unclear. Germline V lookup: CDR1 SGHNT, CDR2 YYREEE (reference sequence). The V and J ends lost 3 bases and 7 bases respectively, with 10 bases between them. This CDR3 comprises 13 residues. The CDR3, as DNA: TGTGCCAGCAGCTCCCGGTATCTCGGGGAGCTGTTTTTT. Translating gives CASSSRYLGELFF.

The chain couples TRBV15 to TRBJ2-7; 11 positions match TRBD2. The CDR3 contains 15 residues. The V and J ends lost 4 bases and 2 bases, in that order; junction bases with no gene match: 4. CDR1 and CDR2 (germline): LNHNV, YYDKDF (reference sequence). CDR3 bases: TGTGCCACCAGCATAGCGGGAGGGCCAACCTACGAGCAGTACTTC. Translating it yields CATSIAGGPTYEQYF.

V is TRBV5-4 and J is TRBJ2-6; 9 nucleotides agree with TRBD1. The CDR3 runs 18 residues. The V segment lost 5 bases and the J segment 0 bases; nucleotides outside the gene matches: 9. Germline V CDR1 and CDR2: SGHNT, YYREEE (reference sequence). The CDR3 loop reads CASSFPGQGVSGANVLTF. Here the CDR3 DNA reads TGTGCCAGCAGTTTCCCGGGACAGGGAGTCTCTGGGGCCAACGTCCTGACTTTC.